This passage covers 24 T cell receptor beta chains from one sample sequenced in a study of CXCR3-negative and CXCR3-positive naive CD8 T cells. The study's findings and limits: Relative to CXCR3-negative naive cells, CXCR3-positive naive cells had more hydrophobic TRB CDR3s.

The antigens these receptors bind are not known. 5' RACE with UMI labels generated the TRB cDNA libraries. From its re-call of the 5' RACE reads, TCRdb lists each CDR3 protein once, without DNA. The record lists 120,000 to 150,000 distinct CDR3 sequences, of which the ten most abundant hold about 0.28%. Sequenced sample: naive CXCR3+ CD8+ T cells from blood. Sample subset: CD45RO-CCR7+CD27+CD95- naive CD8+ T cells expressing CXCR3 (TNR3+). The receptors shown here come from a human donor in good health. Some clones in this sample may be carry-over from other donors' samples.

The rearrangement uses TRBV5-6 and TRBJ2-7; TCRdb's D call of TRBD2 is untestable without DNA. Per the germline V gene, CDR1 is SGHDT and CDR2 is YYEEEE. This CDR3 has 15 amino acids. The CDR3 loop is CASSLDLAVTYEQYF. Using reference TRBV5-6 and TRBJ2-7 for the parts outside the CDR3, the full variable domain is DAGVTQSPTHLIKTRGQQVTLRCSPKSGHDTVSWYQQALGQGPQFIFQYYEEEERQRGNFPDRFSGHQFPNYSSELNVNALLLGDSALYLCASSLDLAVTYEQYFGPGTRLTVT.

The CDR3 loop reads CASSSGTGNYNEQFF. This sequence joins TRBV5-4 and TRBJ2-1; TCRdb names TRBD1, which stays unverified in the absence of DNA. Germline V gene lookup returns CDR1 SGHNT and CDR2 YYREEE (reference sequence). CDR3 length equals 15 residues.

The chain combines TRBV11-2 with TRBJ1-1. CDR3 length equals 16 residues. Germline loops: CDR1 SGHAT, CDR2 FQNNGV. The CDR3 is CASSSSDSRQNTEAFF.

The chain joins TRBV6-2 or TRBV6-3 to TRBJ2-7; TCRdb's assignment of TRBD2 cannot be checked, as there is no DNA. CDR1 is MNHEY, CDR2 SVGEGT, per germline. There are 14 residues in the CDR3. CDR3 in amino acids: CASSPSAGSYEQYF.

This chain uses TRBV29-1 with TRBJ2-7. This CDR3 has 11 residues. The germline V gene encodes CDR1 SQVTM and CDR2 ANQGSEA. The CDR3 loop is CSVEKNTEQYF.

The CDR3 sequence: CAWSPTGVSYEQYF. The rearrangement joins TRBV30 to TRBJ2-7. The CDR3 is 14 amino acids. Germline lookup yields CDR1 GTSNPN and CDR2 SVGIG (reference sequence).

V gene TRBV12-3 or TRBV12-4 combines with J gene TRBJ2-1; TCRdb indicates TRBD1, and absent DNA this call remains unverified. There are 12 residues in the CDR3. CDR3 region: CASSLGDRGQFF.

The chain uses TRBV6-1 and TRBJ2-7; the D call of TRBD2 rests on TCRdb alone, since no DNA is present to check it. Per the germline V gene, CDR1 is MNHNS and CDR2 is SASEGT. The CDR3 length is 14 residues. The CDR3 reads CASSEVGLAYEQYF.

The chain links TRBV20-1 to TRBJ2-5; lacking DNA, the TRBD2 call made by TCRdb goes unchecked. Germline CDR1 DFQATT, CDR2 SNEGSKA (reference sequence). The CDR3 length is 13 residues. This chain's CDR3 is CSARVGGMETQYF.

J is TRBJ2-7 and V is TRBV7-9; the D call from TCRdb, TRBD2, cannot be confirmed without DNA. Germline loops: CDR1 SEHNR, CDR2 FQNEAQ (reference sequence). This CDR3 region has 14 residues. CDR3 residues: CASTQLLGSYEQYF.

The chain carries TRBV28 and TRBJ2-7; checking the TCRdb D call of TRBD1 is not possible without DNA. In germline, CDR1 is MDHEN, CDR2 SYDVKM. This CDR3 contains 15 residues. The chain's CDR3 is CASSPLTGVVYEQYF.

This chain's CDR3 is CASSFWSGRNEQFF. The chain combines TRBV7-6 with TRBJ2-1; TCRdb indicates TRBD1, and absent DNA this call remains unverified. This CDR3 region has 14 residues. The germline V gene encodes CDR1 SGHVS and CDR2 FNYEAQ.

CDR3: CASSRGPGTGVLEQYF. V and J are TRBV7-9 and TRBJ2-7; TCRdb reports TRBD1, a call that lacks DNA to check it against. This CDR3 contains 16 residues. The germline V gene encodes CDR1 SEHNR and CDR2 FQNEAQ (reference sequence). The whole variable domain, remainder taken from reference TRBV7-9 and TRBJ2-7, is DTGVSQNPRHKITKRGQNVTFRCDPISEHNRLYWYRQTLGQGPEFLTYFQNEAQLEKSRLLSDRFSAERPKGSFSTLEIQRTEQGDSAMYLCASSRGPGTGVLEQYFGPGTRLTVT.

The rearrangement links TRBV12-3 or TRBV12-4 to TRBJ1-4; TCRdb returns TRBD1, unconfirmable since there is no DNA. This CDR3 is built from 16 residues. The CDR3 sequence is CASNALGAGGIEKLFF.

CDR3: CASSPRPLGYEQYF. This chain uses TRBV18 with TRBJ2-7. Germline V gene lookup returns CDR1 KGHSH and CDR2 LQKENI. The CDR3 contains 14 residues. The variable domain in full, completed from reference TRBV18 and TRBJ2-7, reads NAGVMQNPRHLVRRRGQEARLRCSPMKGHSHVYWYRQLPEEGLKFMVYLQKENIIDESGMPKERFSAEFPKEGPSILRIQQVVRGDSAAYFCASSPRPLGYEQYFGPGTRLTVT.

The V and J genes are TRBV7-9 and TRBJ2-1; TCRdb proposes TRBD2, but this gene call is untestable without DNA. Germline CDR1 and CDR2: SEHNR and FQNEAQ (reference sequence). The CDR3 has 20 residues. This CDR3 is CASSLPPGLAHPSSYNEQFF.

The chain couples TRBV28 to TRBJ2-5; TCRdb returns TRBD1, unconfirmable since there is no DNA. The CDR3 length is 13 residues. The germline CDR1 and CDR2 sequences are MDHEN and SYDVKM. CDR3 residues: CASTQGWEETQYF.

The rearrangement joins TRBV29-1 to TRBJ2-7; TCRdb's D call of TRBD1 is untestable without DNA. Per germline, CDR1 SQVTM and CDR2 ANQGSEA. CDR3 length: 13 residues. Here the CDR3 reads CGAIPDTAYEQYF.

The J gene is TRBJ1-5, the V gene TRBV7-9; TCRdb calls TRBD1, which cannot be checked without DNA. Germline-derived CDR1 and CDR2 are SEHNR and FQNEAQ (reference sequence). The CDR3 length is 15 residues. The CDR3 region is CASSYGQGANQPQHF.

The chain is built from TRBV5-6 and TRBJ1-1; TCRdb outputs TRBD1, but without DNA this stays unchecked. There are 15 residues in the CDR3. Looked up from germline, CDR1 is SGHDT and CDR2 is YYEEEE. The chain's CDR3 is CASSFFEGADTEAFF.

V and J are TRBV24-1 and TRBJ1-2. The CDR3 spans 13 residues. Germline loops: CDR1 KGHDR, CDR2 SFDVKD. CDR3 sequence: CATSDGDTYGYTF.

This chain joins TRBV21-1 and TRBJ1-2; TCRdb calls TRBD1, which cannot be checked without DNA. TRBV21-1 is assigned pseudogene status. This CDR3 has 17 residues. The CDR3 here is CASSKGIRGHLGYGYTF.

This chain links TRBV5-1 with TRBJ2-2. The CDR3 has 13 residues. CDR1 SGHRS and CDR2 YFSETQ come from the germline V gene. This chain's CDR3 is CASSLVTAGELFF.

V usage is TRBV19 and J usage is TRBJ2-3; TCRdb picks TRBD1, but there is no DNA to check that call. Germline CDR1 is LNHDA and CDR2 is SQIVND (reference sequence). The CDR3 has 17 amino acids. CDR3 residues: CASSMPPGISSTDTQYF.